This is a list of T cell receptor beta chains from one sample in a study of T cells after yellow fever vaccination. Using its own MiXCR run on the 5' RACE reads, TCRdb lists one record per CDR3 protein. Of tens of thousands of distinct CDR3 sequences listed, 6% to 7.5% are singletons. This specimen consisted of CD8+ T cells sorted from PBMCs, obtained 15 days after the yellow fever booster vaccination. The receptors were sampled from a man aged 30-40 years who received the YFV17D yellow fever vaccine. CDR3s include the opening cysteine and the closing phenylalanine or tryptophan. A D gene is named only where the DNA matches it firmly. Expanded clones are given a class, and other clones once, few, many or no size at all.

clone size	V gene	D gene	J gene	CDR3 protein	CDR3 DNA
many	TRBV12-3/TRBV12-4	-	TRBJ2-1	CASSLAPGLFYNEQFF	TGTGCCAGCAGTTTAGCCCCGGGACTCTTCTACAATGAGCAGTTCTTC
many	TRBV6-5	-	TRBJ2-7	CASRGGYEQYF	TGTGCCAGCAGGGGTGGATACGAGCAGTACTTC
many	TRBV9	TRBD2	TRBJ2-1	CASSLQGLAGVNEQFF	TGTGCCAGCAGCCTACAGGGACTAGCGGGAGTTAATGAGCAGTTCTTC
many	TRBV20-1	-	TRBJ2-7	CISRAQGSYEQYF	TGCATCTCCCGGGCTCAGGGGTCCTACGAGCAGTACTTC
-	TRBV7-2	TRBD1	TRBJ2-7	CASSLTGQGSYEQYF	TGTGCCAGCAGCTTGACGGGACAGGGAAGCTACGAGCAGTACTTC
many	TRBV19	-	TRBJ1-1	CATGSGTTAFF	TGTGCCACGGGATCAGGGACTACAGCTTTCTTT
many	TRBV28	TRBD1	TRBJ2-1	CASRKTGVDEQFF	TGTGCCAGCAGGAAGACAGGGGTGGATGAGCAGTTCTTC
many	TRBV20-1	TRBD2	TRBJ2-3	CSASNGLAGEGDTQYF	TGCAGTGCTAGTAACGGACTAGCGGGAGAGGGAGATACGCAGTATTTT
many	TRBV6-1	-	TRBJ2-1	CASSSPGDRDEQFF	TGTGCCAGCAGCTCACCGGGGGACCGGGATGAGCAGTTCTTC
many	TRBV2	TRBD1	TRBJ2-3	CASSDRGPTDTQYF	TGTGCCAGCAGCGACAGGGGGCCAACAGATACGCAGTATTTT
-	TRBV27	TRBD2	TRBJ2-1	CASSSGASGYNEQFF	TGTGCCAGCAGTTCCGGAGCTAGCGGTTACAATGAGCAGTTCTTC
-	TRBV7-8	-	TRBJ2-3	CASSPSPWSNTDTQYF	TGTGCCAGCAGCCCTTCCCCTTGGTCAAACACAGATACGCAGTATTTT
many	TRBV15	-	TRBJ2-7	CATSRDRPQGYEQYF	TGTGCCACCAGCAGAGATCGACCACAGGGCTACGAGCAGTACTTC
many	TRBV28	TRBD2	TRBJ2-3	CASWPTGTSENTQYF	TGTGCCAGCTGGCCTACCGGGACTAGCGAAAATACGCAGTATTTT
many	TRBV27	TRBD2	TRBJ2-7	CASSFSGTSASYEQYF	TGTGCCAGCAGTTTCTCCGGGACTAGCGCCTCCTACGAGCAGTACTTC
many	TRBV18	TRBD2	TRBJ2-7	CASSPGATSGSIYEQYF	TGTGCCAGCTCACCGGGGGCGACTAGCGGGAGTATCTACGAGCAGTACTTC
few	TRBV4-3	-	TRBJ2-7	CASSQDREGYEQYF	TGCGCCAGCAGCCAGGACAGGGAGGGGTACGAGCAGTACTTC
-	TRBV20-1	-	TRBJ2-7	CSARERDYEQYF	TGCAGTGCTAGAGAGCGGGATTACGAGCAGTACTTC
-	TRBV7-7	-	TRBJ2-5	CASSLTTDDQETQYF	TGTGCTAGCAGCTTAACCACAGACGACCAAGAGACCCAGTACTTC
many	TRBV7-9	-	TRBJ2-1	CASSMTRNEQFF	TGTGCCAGCAGCATGACTAGGAATGAGCAGTTCTTC
many	TRBV2	-	TRBJ1-2	CASDFGYGYTF	TGTGCCAGCGACTTCGGCTATGGCTACACCTTC
-	TRBV12-3/TRBV12-4	-	TRBJ2-1	CASSTGVNGQFF	TGTGCCAGCAGCACCGGGGTGAATGGGCAGTTCTTC
many	TRBV7-9	TRBD2	TRBJ2-7	CASSSIAGLLIYEEQYF	TGTGCCAGCAGCTCTATAGCGGGACTACTAATTTACGAGGAGCAGTACTTC
-	TRBV12-3/TRBV12-4	TRBD1	TRBJ2-4	CASSKTGLLANNIQYF	TGTGCCAGCAGCAAGACAGGGCTCCTCGCCAACAACATTCAGTACTTC
many	TRBV20-1	TRBD2	TRBJ2-7	CSASIREGYEQYF	TGCAGTGCTAGTATCCGGGAGGGTTACGAGCAGTACTTC
many	TRBV27	TRBD2	TRBJ2-2	CASRPGEREILTGELFF	TGTGCCAGCAGGCCAGGGGAGCGGGAGATCCTCACCGGGGAGCTGTTTTTT
-	TRBV27	TRBD2	TRBJ2-3	CASRTSGTDTQYF	TGTGCCAGCAGGACTAGCGGCACAGATACGCAGTATTTT
many	TRBV4-3	TRBD1	TRBJ1-2	CASSPTSGGLIGYTF	TGCGCCAGCAGCCCCACATCAGGGGGGTTGATCGGCTACACCTTC
many	TRBV7-8	-	TRBJ2-1	CASSLNGGRNNEQFF	TGTGCCAGCAGCTTAAACGGGGGACGGAACAATGAGCAGTTCTTC
many	TRBV15	-	TRBJ2-7	CATSRASMDSSYEQYF	TGTGCCACCAGCAGAGCCAGTATGGACTCCTCCTACGAGCAGTACTTC
many	TRBV27	TRBD2	TRBJ2-1	CASSRLAGGGDNEQFF	TGTGCCAGCAGCCGACTAGCGGGAGGGGGGGACAATGAGCAGTTCTTC
many	TRBV5-1	-	TRBJ2-7	CASSLEGMGSYEQYF	TGCGCCAGCAGCTTGGAAGGGATGGGCTCCTACGAGCAGTACTTC
many	TRBV7-3	TRBD2	TRBJ2-1	CASSSLAGGTYEQFF	TGTGCCAGCAGCTCTCTAGCGGGAGGAACTTATGAGCAGTTCTTC
many	TRBV25-1	-	TRBJ2-5	CASSLSPLGGETQYF	TGTGCCAGCAGTTTGTCCCCCCTGGGTGGGGAGACCCAGTACTTC
many	TRBV6-2/TRBV6-3	TRBD1	TRBJ2-1	CASSRGTGNEQFF	TGTGCCAGCAGCAGGGGGACAGGCAATGAGCAGTTCTTC
few	TRBV19	-	TRBJ2-1	CASSIDDGQYNEQFF	TGTGCCAGTAGTATAGATGACGGACAGTACAATGAGCAGTTCTTC
few	TRBV5-4	TRBD2	TRBJ2-1	CASSRLAGVYNEQFF	TGTGCCAGCAGTAGACTAGCGGGAGTCTACAATGAGCAGTTCTTC
many	TRBV11-3	-	TRBJ1-1	CASSSNMNTEAFF	TGTGCCAGCAGCTCGAACATGAACACTGAAGCTTTCTTT
many	TRBV5-1	TRBD2	TRBJ2-2	CASSPGLATGELFF	TGCGCCAGCAGCCCAGGACTAGCTACCGGGGAGCTGTTTTTT
many	TRBV30	-	TRBJ2-2	CAWSASGPGELFF	TGTGCCTGGAGTGCCTCGGGTCCCGGGGAGCTGTTTTTT
many	TRBV5-1	-	TRBJ2-5	CASSGGQAQETQYF	TGCGCCAGCAGCGGGGGCCAAGCCCAAGAGACCCAGTACTTC
many	TRBV12-3/TRBV12-4	TRBD1	TRBJ2-1	CASNLGQGSYNEQFF	TGTGCCAGCAACCTGGGACAGGGCTCCTACAATGAGCAGTTCTTC
-	TRBV20-1	-	TRBJ2-1	CSVGKDPYNEQFF	TGCAGTGTGGGGAAGGACCCCTACAATGAGCAGTTCTTC
many	TRBV27	-	TRBJ2-3	CASSPPGVPDTQYF	TGTGCCAGCAGTCCTCCGGGGGTTCCAGATACGCAGTATTTT